One sample yielded the 27 T cell receptor beta chains listed below, sequenced in a study of a mutant IDH1 vaccine in newly diagnosed glioma. Their recognized antigens are unknown. Libraries were prepared by immunoSEQ multiplex PCR; TCRdb keeps only in-frame clonotypes and omits some of them. The table lists around 80,000 clones, around 85% of them singletons. Time point reported: week 23, last vaccination. The study gave 300 ug of mutant IDH1 20-mer peptide per vaccine dose, with topical imiquimod. The sample here was PBMCs, taken from a glioma patient whose treatment included an IDH1 peptide vaccine. These receptors all come from a woman aged 45-59 years with glioma.

The gene calls are TRBV4-2 and TRBJ2-5; 8 bases are a match to TRBD2. V was clipped by 6 bases and J by 5 bases; unmatched bases: 11. Germline V gene lookup returns CDR1 LGHNA and CDR2 YNFKEQ. CDR3 length equals 15 residues. The CDR3 is CASRRSAGVGETQYF. In DNA, the CDR3 is TGTGCCAGCAGGCGCTCAGCGGGAGTTGGGGAGACCCAGTACTTC.

The gene calls are TRBV7-3 and TRBJ2-5, with a weak D call TRBD1 (5 bases). The germline CDR1 and CDR2 sequences are SGHTA and FQGTGA. Trimming cost V 5 bases and J 5 bases, with 9 bases left between them. The length of the CDR3 is 12 residues. The CDR3 loop is CASSHPGETQYF. The CDR3 DNA reads TGTGCCAGCAGCCATCCAGGGGAGACCCAGTACTTC.

The chain uses TRBV6-1 and TRBJ2-3; a weak D match, TRBD1 (5 bases). Trimming took 2 bases from V and 2 from J, leaving 11 bases between them. Looked up from germline, CDR1 is MNHNS and CDR2 is SASEGT. The CDR3 is made up of 15 amino acids. CDR3 in DNA: TGTGCCAGCAGTGAAAGGGGCAGTCCCACAGATACGCAGTATTTT. This gives the protein CASSERGSPTDTQYF.

The chain combines TRBV5-1 with TRBJ1-2; 8 bases map to TRBD1. CDR3 length: 18 residues. Trimming removed 0 bases from V and 4 bases from J; junction bases left unmatched: 14. CDR1 and CDR2 from the germline V gene are SGHRS and YFSETQ. The CDR3 DNA sequence: TGCGCCAGCAGCTTGGTAGGGGCAGGGGGCCCCTCCTCCTATGGCTACACCTTC. This codes for CASSLVGAGGPSSYGYTF. The full variable domain, completed using reference TRBV5-1 and TRBJ1-2, is KAGVTQTPRYLIKTRGQQVTLSCSPISGHRSVSWYQQTPGQGLQFLFEYFSETQRNKGNFPGRFSGRQFSNSRSEMNVSTLELGDSALYLCASSLVGAGGPSSYGYTFGSGTRLTVV.

J is TRBJ2-7 and V is TRBV5-1, with D tentatively TRBD2 (5 bases). Germline V gene sequence: CDR1 SGHRS, CDR2 YFSETQ. The CDR3 consists of 12 residues. The V end was cut by 10 bases, the J end by 1 base, with 12 bases between. CDR3 amino acids: CAGSDPSYEQYF. The DNA for the CDR3 is TGCGCCGGTAGCGACCCTTCCTACGAGCAGTACTTC.

This chain joins TRBV5-1 and TRBJ2-4; D remains unclear. CDR1 and CDR2 (germline): SGHRS, YFSETQ. Trimming removed 0 bases from V and 2 bases from J, with 6 bases in between. CDR3 length equals 14 residues. For the CDR3, the DNA is TGCGCCAGCAGCTTGGAAAGAACCAAAAACATTCAGTACTTC. It specifies CASSLERTKNIQYF.

This chain connects TRBV6-4 to TRBJ2-3; 10 bases are shared with TRBD1. Germline V CDR1 and CDR2: MRHNA, SNTAGT. CDR3 length equals 15 residues. The J segment lost 1 base and the V segment lost 2 bases, leaving 0 bases of the junction unmatched. CDR3 in amino acids: CASSDGTGGTDTQYF. The CDR3 coding sequence is TGTGCCAGCAGTGACGGGACAGGGGGCACAGATACGCAGTATTTT.

The V gene is TRBV6-1, the J gene TRBJ1-1; a possible D gene is TRBD1 (6 bases). The V and J ends lost 5 bases and 5 bases respectively, with 12 bases between them. CDR3 size: 13 residues. Germline values: CDR1 MNHNS, CDR2 SASEGT. This chain's CDR3 is CASSHQGYTEAFF. CDR3 in DNA: TGTGCCAGCAGTCACCAGGGGTATACTGAAGCTTTCTTT.

For the CDR3, the DNA is TGTGCCAGCAGCTTAGACGGGGCCTACAATGAGCAGTTCTTC. Translating it yields CASSLDGAYNEQFF. The V call is TRBV7-9, the J call TRBJ2-1; possibly TRBD2 for D (5 bases). Looked up from germline, CDR1 is SEHNR and CDR2 is FQNEAQ (reference sequence). Deletions cut 1 base from V and 2 bases from J, with 6 bases between. This CDR3 has 14 amino acids.

The V and J genes are TRBV5-1 and TRBJ1-2; weak D call: TRBD1 (5 bases). Germline V gene data show CDR1 as SGHRS and CDR2 as YFSETQ. Trimming shortened V by 0 bases and J by 3 bases, and 12 bases separated the two germline ends. This CDR3 comprises 15 residues. The CDR3 reads CASSLERGEDYGYTF. Written as DNA, the CDR3 is TGCGCCAGCAGCTTGGAGCGGGGCGAGGACTATGGCTACACCTTC. The full variable domain, rest sourced from reference TRBV5-1 and TRBJ1-2, is KAGVTQTPRYLIKTRGQQVTLSCSPISGHRSVSWYQQTPGQGLQFLFEYFSETQRNKGNFPGRFSGRQFSNSRSEMNVSTLELGDSALYLCASSLERGEDYGYTFGSGTRLTVV.

The genes are TRBV2 and TRBJ2-3; TRBD2 matches 8 bases. Germline-derived CDR1 and CDR2 are SNHLY and FYNNEI. J was trimmed by 4 bases and V by 7 bases; bases with no gene match: 4. CDR3 length: 13 amino acids. The CDR3 DNA reads TGTGCCAGCACGCGGGAGGAGGCAGATACGCAGTATTTT. Protein product: CASTREEADTQYF.

The chain recombines TRBV9 with TRBJ2-7; a possible D gene is TRBD2 (5 bases). Germline V gene data show CDR1 as SGDLS and CDR2 as YYNGEE. Trimming took off 0 bases at V and 5 bases at J, with 12 bases between the two ends. The CDR3 totals 14 residues. This chain's CDR3 is CASSVASGVHEQYF. CDR3 DNA sequence: TGTGCCAGCAGCGTAGCGTCCGGGGTCCACGAGCAGTACTTC.

The chain links TRBV28 to TRBJ2-7, with 8 bases aligning to TRBD2. J gave up 0 bases and V 6 bases, and 10 bases lay outside the gene matches. The CDR3 sequence is 16 residues long. Germline V gene lookup returns CDR1 MDHEN and CDR2 SYDVKM. The CDR3 region has the DNA TGTGCCAGCAGCCTCGTTTCTAGCGGGCTCTCCTACGAGCAGTACTTC. Protein sequence: CASSLVSSGLSYEQYF.

The chain recombines TRBV29-1 with TRBJ1-5; 9 bases agree with TRBD1. Germline CDR1 reads SQVTM; CDR2 reads ANQGSEA. J was trimmed by 5 bases and V by 4 bases; bases with no gene match: 3. This CDR3 has 13 amino acids. CDR3 bases: TGCAGCGTTGGGGGACAGGGACATCAGCCCCAGCATTTT. It translates to CSVGGQGHQPQHF.

The V and J genes are TRBV7-8 and TRBJ2-7; possibly TRBD2 for D (7 bases). CDR1 is SGHVS, CDR2 FQNEAQ, per germline. The CDR3 covers 17 residues. Trimming pared 4 bases from V and 3 bases from J, leaving 22 bases between. The CDR3 protein is CASSSSLLWGGSYEQYF. CDR3 DNA sequence: TGTGCCAGCAGCTCCTCCCTCCTTTGGGGGGGCAGCTACGAGCAGTACTTC. Full variable domain (missing parts from reference TRBV7-8 and TRBJ2-7): GAGVSQSPRYKVAKRGQDVALRCDPISGHVSLFWYQQALGQGPEFLTYFQNEAQLDKSGLPSDRFFAERPEGSVSTLKIQRTQQEDSAVYLCASSSSLLWGGSYEQYFGPGTRLTVT.

The rearrangement links TRBV5-6 to TRBJ2-5, with 7 bases fitting TRBD1. Judging by the DNA end, TRBJ2-7 fits better; the J call may be wrong. Germline loops: CDR1 SGHDT, CDR2 YYEEEE. The CDR3 runs to 14 residues. CDR3 coding DNA: TGTGCCAGCAGCATAGCCGGGACAGTGTACGAGCAGTACTTC. It codes for CASSIAGTVYEQYF.

This clone was detected ten times or more. The chain employs TRBV5-1 and TRBJ2-7; D is unresolved. The CDR3 spans 16 residues. V was trimmed by 4 bases and J by 6 bases, leaving 23 bases between them. The V gene's germline CDR1 is SGHRS and CDR2 YFSETQ. The CDR3: CASSITTGRTLLEQYF. The CDR3 DNA reads as TGCGCCAGCAGCATTACTACTGGACGTACTCTCCTCGAGCAGTACTTC.

The chain joins TRBV6-5 to TRBJ2-3; D remains unclear. The CDR3 loop spans 14 amino acids. Per the germline V gene, CDR1 is MNHEY and CDR2 is SVGAGI. V was trimmed by 0 bases and J by 6 bases, leaving 10 bases between them. Here the CDR3 DNA reads TGTGCCAGCAGTTACTCAGGCACCCCCGATACGCAGTATTTT. Translating gives CASSYSGTPDTQYF.

This clone was counted once. This rearrangement joins TRBV5-1 to TRBJ2-5; D not resolved. CDR1 and CDR2 (germline): SGHRS, YFSETQ. There are 13 residues in the CDR3. Trimming took off 0 bases at V and 5 bases at J, with 8 bases between the two ends. The CDR3 sequence is CASSLDQVETQYF. DNA for the CDR3: TGCGCCAGCAGCTTGGATCAGGTGGAGACCCAGTACTTC.

The V and J genes are TRBV9 and TRBJ2-1; 8 bases align to TRBD1. CDR1 is SGDLS and CDR2 is YYNGEE in the germline V gene. The CDR3 extends over 15 amino acids. Losses at the gene ends were 3 bases for V and 2 bases for J; bases not matched to a gene: 4. In DNA, the CDR3 is TGTGCCAGCAGCGCAACAGGGGGGCCCTACAATGAGCAGTTCTTC. This codes for CASSATGGPYNEQFF.

The chain is built from TRBV12-5 and TRBJ2-1; 12 positions match TRBD2. CDR3 length: 18 residues. Germline assignment: CDR1 LGHNT and CDR2 FRNRAP. Losses at the gene ends were 0 bases for V and 10 bases for J; bases not matched to a gene: 13. Here the CDR3 DNA reads TGTGCTAGTGGTTTGGTCCCCGCGGCTAGCGGGAGGGCCCGGGAGCAGTTCTTC. It translates to CASGLVPAASGRAREQFF.

The chain combines TRBV19 with TRBJ2-7, with 8 bases that match TRBD1. V shed 6 bases and J 2 bases; nucleotides not matched to a gene: 9. The germline gives CDR1 LNHDA, CDR2 SQIVND (reference sequence). The CDR3 is made up of 15 amino acids. The CDR3, as DNA: TGTGCCAGTAGCGCCGCTGGGGACAGGACCTACGAGCAGTACTTC. As protein: CASSAAGDRTYEQYF.

The rearrangement joins TRBV28 to TRBJ1-3, with D possibly being TRBD1 (5 bases). Germline CDR1 and CDR2: MDHEN and SYDVKM. CDR3 size: 13 residues. The V and J ends lost 8 bases and 2 bases respectively, with 10 bases between them. CDR3: CASQGAPGNTIYF. DNA of the CDR3: TGTGCCAGCCAAGGGGCCCCTGGAAACACCATATATTTT. The full variable domain, rest sourced from reference TRBV28 and TRBJ1-3, is DVKVTQSSRYLVKRTGEKVFLECVQDMDHENMFWYRQDPGLGLRLIYFSYDVKMKEKGDIPEGYSVSREKKERFSLILESASTNQTSMYLCASQGAPGNTIYFGEGSWLTVV.

The V call is TRBV5-6, the J call TRBJ2-7; D is perhaps TRBD2 (5 bases). This CDR3 is 14 amino acids long. Germline V gene sequence: CDR1 SGHDT, CDR2 YYEEEE. V lost 5 bases, J lost 0 bases, and 12 bases lay in between. This CDR3 reads CASRLTTSSYEQYF. DNA of the CDR3: TGTGCCAGCAGACTGACTACTAGCTCCTACGAGCAGTACTTC.

This clone was picked up a small number of times. The chain has TRBV7-3 and TRBJ2-7, with a possible D match to TRBD1 (6 bases). This CDR3 has 14 residues. Trimming took off 5 bases at V and 3 bases at J, with 14 bases between the two ends. Germline V gives CDR1 SGHTA, CDR2 FQGTGA. The CDR3 DNA follows: TGTGCCAGCAGCCCCACAGGGATGATCTACGAGCAGTACTTC. This codes for CASSPTGMIYEQYF.

This chain connects TRBV7-3 to TRBJ2-1; possible D gene TRBD2, 6 bases. Trimming removed 7 bases from V and 7 bases from J, with 17 bases in between. The CDR3 has 14 residues. Germline CDR1 and CDR2: SGHTA and FQGTGA. CDR3 region: CASKEGPEKNEQFF. CDR3 DNA sequence: TGTGCCAGCAAGGAGGGACCAGAGAAGAATGAGCAGTTCTTC.

The chain links TRBV4-1 to TRBJ1-2; D is undetermined. V was trimmed by 0 bases and J by 8 bases, leaving 19 bases between them. Germline values: CDR1 MGHRA, CDR2 YSYEKL. This CDR3 contains 16 residues. Here the CDR3 reads CASSQDPRVGLNGYTF. The CDR3, as DNA: TGCGCCAGCAGCCAAGACCCCCGGGTCGGATTGAACGGCTACACCTTC.